Sequencing of this TCR beta chain was carried out in a study of neoadjuvant anti-PD-1 for oral cavity cancer. Study at large: Before surgery, most patients got three to four biweekly 3 mg/kg nivolumab doses.

Assay used: immunoSEQ multiplex PCR; TCRdb lists only in-frame clones, some missing. Of about 6,700 clones listed, about 78% are singletons. The CDR3 runs to 14 residues. V lost 2 bases and J 6 bases, leaving 10 bases between the germline ends. From germline, CDR1 is MGHRA and CDR2 YSYEKL. This specimen was PBMCs, taken before nivolumab (anti-PD-1) treatment. The chain uses TRBV4-1 and TRBJ2-2; possibly TRBD2 for D (6 bases). This clonotype was sampled from a person aged 40 to 85 with oral cavity squamous cell carcinoma. The CDR3 bases are TGCGCCAGCAGCCAACGGGGGAATCCCGGGGAGCTGTTTTTT. This translates into CASSQRGNPGELFF.